Listed below are T cell receptor beta chains from one sample, sequenced in a study of long-term antiretroviral therapy in people with HIV. The protocol was immunoSEQ multiplex PCR, while the TCRdb copy is restricted to in-frame clones and leaves out a portion. The sample holds under 30,000 clones; roughly nine tenths are singletons and the top ten take 7% to 8%. This specimen consisted of unsorted PBMCs, obtained around 5 years before starting antiretroviral therapy. The receptors were sampled from a man aged 50 to 60 with HIV. Both conserved end residues are part of each CDR3. Each record gives: V gene, clone size, D gene, J gene, CDR3 protein, CDR3 DNA. A D gene is named only where the DNA matches it firmly. Clone size is given for some rows only: seen once, a few or many times, or a class if the clone is expanded.

>TRBV6-5|.|TRBD1|TRBJ1-2
CASSPAGRGPYGYTF
TGTGCCAGCAGCCCCGCCGGGAGGGGGCCCTATGGCTACACCTTC
>TRBV29-1|.|.|TRBJ1-1
CSVEMNTEAFF
TGCAGCGTTGAAATGAACACTGAAGCTTTCTTT
>TRBV2|.|.|TRBJ1-5
CASTLTSGQGGQPQHF
TGTGCCAGCACCCTTACCTCGGGACAAGGAGGTCAGCCCCAGCATTTT
>TRBV5-1|.|TRBD1|TRBJ2-1
CASSLRGQVYNEQFF
TGCGCCAGCAGCTTGAGGGGACAGGTTTACAATGAGCAGTTCTTC
>TRBV2|.|.|TRBJ1-2
CASSEAGRGVYGYTF
TGTGCCAGCAGTGAAGCGGGACGCGGAGTCTATGGCTACACCTTC
>TRBV19|.|TRBD1|TRBJ2-7
CASSPTTGDRIVYEQYF
TGTGCCAGTAGTCCTACAACGGGGGACAGGATAGTCTACGAGCAGTACTTC
>TRBV11-1|.|.|TRBJ2-5
CASSRNSGTQYF
TGTGCCAGCAGCCGTAATTCGGGGACCCAGTACTTC
>TRBV7-2|.|TRBD2|TRBJ2-3
CASSRYFLAGGPTDTQYF
TGTGCCAGCAGCCGGTATTTCTTAGCGGGAGGGCCGACAGATACGCAGTATTTT
>TRBV11-2|once|TRBD2|TRBJ2-1
CASRASGGGINYNEQFF
TGTGCCAGCAGAGCTAGCGGGGGGGGGATCAACTACAATGAGCAGTTCTTC
>TRBV7-3|.|.|TRBJ1-5
CASSGQRDQPQHF
TGTGCCAGCTCCGGACAGAGAGATCAGCCCCAGCATTTT
>TRBV11-1|.|.|TRBJ2-7
CASSLSWVNYEQYF
TGTGCCAGCAGCCTGAGTTGGGTTAACTACGAGCAGTACTTC
>TRBV29-1|.|.|TRBJ2-3
CSVDVGVDTQYF
TGCAGCGTTGATGTTGGAGTGGATACGCAGTATTTT
>TRBV5-1|.|.|TRBJ1-2
CASSTGTELYGYTF
TGCGCCAGCAGCACCGGGACGGAACTGTATGGCTACACCTTC
>TRBV5-4|.|.|TRBJ1-1
CASSRFGEDTEAFF
TGTGCCAGCAGCCGTTTCGGGGAGGACACTGAAGCTTTCTTT
>TRBV9|.|.|TRBJ2-1
CASSVRPIGVTGVEQFF
TGTGCCAGCAGCGTACGTCCGATAGGAGTGACCGGGGTTGAGCAGTTCTTC
>TRBV19|.|TRBD2|TRBJ2-5
CASSTGVAGGQETQYF
TGTGCCAGTAGTACCGGGGTAGCGGGAGGTCAAGAGACCCAGTACTTC
>TRBV7-6|.|TRBD1|TRBJ1-3
CASSLWGTGDRSSGNTIYF
TGTGCCAGCAGCTTATGGGGGACAGGGGATAGGTCCTCTGGAAACACCATATATTTT
>TRBV23-1|.|.|TRBJ1-1
CASSQRLGQSNTEAFF
TGCGCCAGCAGTCAACGCCTCGGGCAGAGCAACACTGAAGCTTTCTTT
>TRBV7-8|.|.|TRBJ1-1
CASSSVGVYTSEAFF
TGTGCCAGCAGCTCCGTCGGGGTATACACTTCTGAAGCTTTCTTT
>TRBV10-2|.|.|TRBJ2-7
CASSDGAPYEQYF
TGCGCCAGCAGTGATGGGGCGCCCTACGAGCAGTACTTC
>TRBV19|.|.|TRBJ1-5
CASSIILRHYSNQPQHF
TGTGCCAGTAGTATAATTCTCCGTCACTATAGCAATCAGCCCCAGCATTTT
>TRBV19|.|.|TRBJ2-3
CASTGTGHRTDTQYF
TGTGCCAGTACCGGGACTGGACACCGCACAGATACGCAGTATTTT
>TRBV2|.|.|TRBJ1-2
CASSAAANYGYTF
TGTGCCAGCAGTGCCGCGGCCAACTATGGCTACACCTTC
>TRBV7-7|.|TRBD2|TRBJ2-1
CASSEGLAEYNEQFF
TGTGCCAGCAGCGAGGGACTAGCGGAGTACAATGAGCAGTTCTTC
>TRBV4-1|.|.|TRBJ1-1
CASSQGLVGWTEAFF
TGCGCCAGCAGCCAAGGTCTAGTGGGTTGGACTGAAGCTTTCTTT
>TRBV10-3|once|.|TRBJ2-2
CATPGGSDTGELFF
TGTGCCACCCCCGGTGGGAGCGACACCGGGGAGCTGTTTTTT
>TRBV4-1|.|TRBD1|TRBJ1-1
CASSQRGQGRMNTEAFF
TGCGCCAGCAGCCAACGTGGACAGGGTAGGATGAACACTGAAGCTTTCTTT
>TRBV5-4|few|.|TRBJ1-2
CASSRDGNYGYTF
TGTGCCAGCAGCCGGGACGGCAACTATGGCTACACCTTC
>TRBV11-2|.|.|TRBJ1-1
CASSPPRDNTEAFF
TGTGCCAGCAGCCCCCCCCGGGACAACACTGAAGCTTTCTTT
>TRBV6-6|.|.|TRBJ1-1
CASSYIFRDFTEAFF
TGTGCCAGCAGTTACATTTTCAGGGATTTCACTGAAGCTTTCTTT
>TRBV19|.|TRBD2|TRBJ2-7
CASSRVREGYEQYF
TGTGCCAGTAGCCGTGTGAGGGAGGGGTACGAGCAGTACTTC
>TRBV2|once|.|TRBJ1-4
CASSEFGREATNEKLFF
TGTGCCAGCAGTGAATTTGGCAGGGAAGCAACTAATGAAAAACTGTTTTTT
>TRBV7-9|.|TRBD1|TRBJ1-2
CASSFSGGRVDGYTF
TGTGCCAGCAGCTTCTCAGGGGGGAGGGTAGATGGCTACACCTTC
>TRBV2|.|.|TRBJ1-6
CASTQDSNSPLHF
TGTGCCAGCACCCAGGACAGTAATTCACCCCTCCACTTT
>TRBV4-3|.|.|TRBJ1-6
CASSTQGPYNSPLHF
TGCGCCAGCAGCACCCAGGGCCCCTATAATTCACCCCTCCACTTT
>TRBV5-1|.|TRBD2|TRBJ2-7
CASSSASGSPLSYEQYF
TGCGCCAGCAGCTCGGCTAGCGGGAGCCCCCTCTCCTACGAGCAGTACTTC
>TRBV6-5|.|.|TRBJ2-7
CASSEFGRDNYEQYF
TGTGCCAGCAGCGAGTTTGGGCGGGACAACTACGAGCAGTACTTC
>TRBV5-4|.|TRBD2|TRBJ2-5
CASSFSGLAGEETQYF
TGTGCCAGCAGCTTCTCCGGACTAGCGGGAGAAGAGACCCAGTACTTC
>TRBV4-2|.|.|TRBJ1-5
CASSQASGDQPQHF
TGTGCCAGCAGCCAAGCCTCGGGTGATCAGCCCCAGCATTTT
>TRBV6-6|.|.|TRBJ2-3
CASSYMATDTQYF
TGTGCCAGCAGTTACATGGCAACAGATACGCAGTATTTT
>TRBV14|.|.|TRBJ1-1
CASSPRQWDTEAFF
TGTGCCAGCAGCCCTCGACAGTGGGACACTGAAGCTTTCTTT
>TRBV5-4|.|.|TRBJ1-1
CASSLEPGGYESAEAFF
TGTGCCAGCAGCTTGGAGCCTGGGGGCTATGAGTCGGCTGAAGCTTTCTTT
>TRBV23-1|.|.|TRBJ1-4
CASSQPGTVNEKLFF
TGCGCCAGCAGTCAACCCGGGACGGTGAATGAAAAACTGTTTTTT
>TRBV28|.|TRBD2|TRBJ2-1
CASGGSGGVREQFF
TGTGCCAGCGGAGGGAGCGGGGGGGTCAGGGAGCAGTTCTTC
>TRBV11-2|.|.|TRBJ2-3
CASSLGPNTQYF
TGTGCCAGCAGCTTGGGACCGAATACGCAGTATTTT
>TRBV4-1|.|.|TRBJ2-2
CASSQDRVVHTGELFF
TGCGCCAGCAGCCAAGACCGGGTCGTCCACACCGGGGAGCTGTTTTTT
>TRBV2|.|.|TRBJ2-1
CASSGGPTQQFF
TGTGCCAGCAGTGGGGGACCGACACAGCAGTTCTTC
>TRBV10-3|.|.|TRBJ2-7
CATTTGTTYEQYF
TGTGCCACCACGACAGGAACGACCTACGAGCAGTACTTC
>TRBV5-4|.|TRBD2|TRBJ2-1
CASSKTSGGTLNEQFF
TGTGCCAGCAGCAAGACTAGCGGGGGGACCCTCAATGAGCAGTTCTTC
>TRBV11-3|.|.|TRBJ2-7
CASSSTLTQGSHEQYF
TGTGCCAGCAGCTCAACTCTTACACAGGGCTCTCACGAGCAGTACTTC
>TRBV9|once|.|TRBJ1-3
CASSERGGLGSSGNTIYF
TGTGCCAGCAGCGAACGGGGGGGACTGGGGTCTTCTGGAAACACCATATATTTT
>TRBV7-3|.|TRBD2|TRBJ2-1
CASSHKTSGRYWSYNEQFF
TGTGCCAGCAGCCATAAGACTAGCGGGAGGTATTGGTCCTACAATGAGCAGTTCTTC
>TRBV7-3|few|TRBD2|TRBJ2-1
CASSLRAGTFNEQFF
TGTGCCAGCAGCTTAAGAGCGGGGACTTTCAATGAGCAGTTCTTC